This TCR beta chain was sequenced during a study of blood T cell repertoires in COVID-19. Sequenced by immunoSEQ multiplex PCR; TCRdb stores in-frame clones only, minus some. The table lists more than 100,000 clones, 80% to 90% of them singletons. Trimming pared 5 bases from V and 4 bases from J, leaving 11 bases between. This CDR3 contains 13 residues. Sequencing input: peripheral blood. This chain uses TRBV12-3 or TRBV12-4 with TRBJ1-2; TRBD1 is a possible D gene (5 bases). The sequence was collected from a woman aged 70 to 79 with acute or convalescent COVID-19. CDR3 loop: CASSRSGGYGYTF. The CDR3 DNA follows: TGTGCCAGCAGTAGATCCGGGGGCTATGGCTACACCTTC.